This T cell receptor (beta chain) was retrieved from a study of T cell changes during pregnancy in multiple sclerosis. Germline assignment: CDR1 GTSNPN and CDR2 SVGIG (reference sequence). V lost 2 bases, J lost 7 bases, and 15 bases lay in between. This CDR3 spans 15 amino acids. Method: immunoSEQ multiplex PCR; TCRdb's copy keeps in-frame clones and lacks some. The sample includes around 110,000 clones, under 95% seen only once; the top ten take roughly 0.78%. V and J are TRBV30 and TRBJ1-6, with D tentatively TRBD1 (5 bases). The receptor was derived from a female donor in good health, enrolled as a control in a pregnancy study. Source: peripheral blood, taken in the third trimester of pregnancy. The CDR3, as DNA: TGTGCCTGGAGTTCCAGGGCCGGATCGAATTCACCCCTCCACTTT. Residues: CAWSSRAGSNSPLHF.